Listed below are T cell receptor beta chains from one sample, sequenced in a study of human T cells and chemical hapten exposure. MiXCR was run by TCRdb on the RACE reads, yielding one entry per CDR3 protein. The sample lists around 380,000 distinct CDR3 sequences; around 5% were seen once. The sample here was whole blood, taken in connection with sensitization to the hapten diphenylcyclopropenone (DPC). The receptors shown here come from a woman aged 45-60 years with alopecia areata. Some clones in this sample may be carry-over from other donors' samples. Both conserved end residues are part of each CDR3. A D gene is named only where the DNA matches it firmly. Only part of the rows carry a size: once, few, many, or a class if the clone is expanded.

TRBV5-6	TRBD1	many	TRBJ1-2	CASSFPKDREVPNYGYTF	TGTGCCAGCAGCTTTCCTAAGGACAGGGAAGTACCTAACTATGGCTACACCTTC
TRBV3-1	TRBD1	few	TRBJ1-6	CASSQGISGTVLLWALHF	TGTGCCAGCAGCCAAGGGATTTCCGGGACAGTATTACTTTGGGCCCTCCACTTT
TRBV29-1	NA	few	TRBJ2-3	CSVDEWTSTDTQYF	TGCAGCGTTGACGAATGGACTAGCACAGATACGCAGTATTTT
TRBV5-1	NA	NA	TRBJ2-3	CASSPDGPYNTDTQYF	TGCGCCAGCAGCCCCGACGGGCCTTATAATACAGATACGCAGTATTTT
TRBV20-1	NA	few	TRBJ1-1	CSLTPRKLGAEAFF	TGCAGTCTCACCCCCAGGAAACTGGGGGCTGAAGCTTTCTTT
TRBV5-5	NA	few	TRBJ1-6	CASSLKAEGSPLHF	TGTGCCAGCAGCTTGAAGGCGGAGGGTTCACCCCTCCACTTT
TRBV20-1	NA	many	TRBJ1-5	CSAPGTGNPYSNQPQHF	TGCAGTGCTCCGGGGACGGGGAATCCCTATAGCAATCAGCCCCAGCATTTT
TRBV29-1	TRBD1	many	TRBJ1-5	CSVGTGRNEQPQHF	TGCAGCGTCGGGACAGGGCGGAACGAACAGCCCCAGCATTTT
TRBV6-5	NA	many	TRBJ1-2	CASSPEGPYYGYTF	TGTGCCAGCAGTCCCGAAGGTCCTTACTATGGCTACACCTTC
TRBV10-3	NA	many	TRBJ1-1	CAISEGANTEAFF	TGTGCCATCAGTGAGGGAGCGAACACTGAAGCTTTCTTT
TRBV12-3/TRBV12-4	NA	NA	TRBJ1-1	CASRVGNTEAFF	TGTGCCAGCAGGGTCGGTAACACTGAAGCTTTCTTT
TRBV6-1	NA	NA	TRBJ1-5	CASTPLNGGNNQPQHF	TGTGCCAGCACCCCTCTTAACGGGGGCAACAATCAGCCCCAGCATTTT
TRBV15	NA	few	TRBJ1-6	CATSRNGPLHF	TGTGCCACCAGCAGGAACGGGCCCCTCCACTTT
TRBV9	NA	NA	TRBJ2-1	CASSVENEQFF	TGTGCCAGCAGCGTAGAGAATGAGCAGTTCTTC
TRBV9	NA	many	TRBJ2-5	CASSPRGFNQETQYF	TGTGCCAGCAGCCCCCGGGGCTTTAACCAAGAGACCCAGTACTTC
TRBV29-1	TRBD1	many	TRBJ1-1	CSVDTGVNTEAFF	TGCAGCGTTGATACAGGGGTAAACACTGAAGCTTTCTTT
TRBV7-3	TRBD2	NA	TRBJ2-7	CASSSSGGDTYEQYF	TGTGCCAGCAGCTCCAGCGGGGGGGATACATACGAGCAGTACTTC
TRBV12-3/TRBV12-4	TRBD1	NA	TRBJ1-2	CASSSQQGAGGYTF	TGTGCCAGCAGTTCCCAACAGGGGGCGGGTGGCTACACCTTC
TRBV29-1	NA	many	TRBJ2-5	CSVREKETQYF	TGCAGCGTAAGGGAGAAAGAGACCCAGTACTTC
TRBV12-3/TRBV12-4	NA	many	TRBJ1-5	CASSLGEGVINQPQHF	TGTGCCAGCAGTTTAGGGGAAGGGGTAATCAATCAGCCCCAGCATTTT
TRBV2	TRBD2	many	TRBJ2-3	CARTSLSTSSTDTQYF	TGTGCCAGGACTAGCCTATCCACTTCTAGCACAGATACGCAGTATTTT
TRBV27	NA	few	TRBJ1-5	CASSLSPIRVNQPQHF	TGTGCCAGCAGTTTATCCCCAATCAGGGTAAATCAGCCCCAGCATTTT
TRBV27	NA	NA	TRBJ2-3	CASRFRSGDTQYF	TGTGCCAGCAGATTTCGTTCAGGGGATACGCAGTATTTT
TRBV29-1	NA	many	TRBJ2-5	CSGGGRETQYF	TGCAGCGGGGGGGGGCGAGAGACCCAGTACTTC
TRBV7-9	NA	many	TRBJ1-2	CASSLEGLGVGEGYTF	TGTGCCAGCAGCTTAGAAGGTCTGGGGGTAGGAGAAGGCTACACCTTC
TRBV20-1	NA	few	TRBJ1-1	CSARGGPRAEAFF	TGCAGTGCTAGAGGCGGACCGCGGGCTGAAGCTTTCTTT
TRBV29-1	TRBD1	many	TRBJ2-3	CSLSQGTDTQYF	TGCAGCTTATCACAGGGGACAGATACGCAGTATTTT
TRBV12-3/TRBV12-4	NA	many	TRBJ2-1	CASSPYAPLWLSASPRDEQFF	TGTGCCAGCAGCCCTTATGCACCCCTCTGGTTAAGCGCGTCGCCTCGGGATGAGCAGTTCTTC
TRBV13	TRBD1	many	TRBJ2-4	CASSLKGAANIQYF	TGTGCCAGCAGCTTAAAGGGGGCAGCCAACATTCAGTACTTC
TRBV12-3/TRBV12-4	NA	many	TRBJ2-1	CASRQLGGQDNEQFF	TGTGCCAGCAGACAGCTGGGGGGGCAGGACAATGAGCAGTTCTTC
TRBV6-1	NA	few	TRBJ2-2	CASVWGVTGELFF	TGTGCCAGCGTATGGGGGGTCACCGGGGAGCTGTTTTTT
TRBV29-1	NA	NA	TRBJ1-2	CSVVAGAGYGYTF	TGCAGCGTTGTGGCGGGGGCAGGCTATGGCTACACCTTC
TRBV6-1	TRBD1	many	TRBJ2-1	CASSDSLGTDEQFF	TGTGCCAGCAGTGACAGTCTGGGGACAGACGAGCAGTTCTTC
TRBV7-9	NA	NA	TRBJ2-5	CASSLGTQPETQYF	TGTGCCAGCAGCTTAGGGACTCAACCAGAGACCCAGTACTTC
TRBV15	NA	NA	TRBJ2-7	CATSRDRGGQIYEQYF	TGTGCCACCAGCAGAGATCGGGGCGGACAGATCTACGAGCAGTACTTC
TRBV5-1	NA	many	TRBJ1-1	CASRLAGDYSEAFF	TGCGCCAGCCGTTTGGCAGGGGATTATTCTGAAGCTTTCTTT
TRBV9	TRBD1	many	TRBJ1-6	CASSLTRDRGDSPLHF	TGTGCCAGCAGTTTAACCCGGGACAGGGGGGATTCACCCCTCCACTTT
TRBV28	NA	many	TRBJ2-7	CASSLPLPGAYEQYF	TGTGCCAGCAGCTTACCGCTACCGGGCGCCTACGAGCAGTACTTC
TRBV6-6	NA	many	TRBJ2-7	CASSSPPGASSYEQYF	TGTGCCAGCAGTTCCCCCCCCGGGGCCAGTTCCTACGAGCAGTACTTC
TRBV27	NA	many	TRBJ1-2	CASSLGFGRYTF	TGTGCCAGCAGTTTAGGTTTTGGTCGTTACACCTTC
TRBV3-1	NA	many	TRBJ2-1	CASSQRMGTGDNEQFF	TGTGCCAGCAGCCAAAGGATGGGCACGGGGGACAATGAGCAGTTCTTC
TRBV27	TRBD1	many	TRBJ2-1	CASSLDRVNEQFF	TGTGCCAGCAGTTTAGACAGGGTCAATGAGCAGTTCTTC
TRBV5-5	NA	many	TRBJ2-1	CASSFGSTNEQFF	TGTGCCAGCAGCTTTGGGTCGACCAATGAGCAGTTCTTC
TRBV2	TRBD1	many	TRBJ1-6	CASSLTGEDSPLHF	TGTGCCAGCAGTTTGACAGGGGAGGATTCACCCCTCCACTTT
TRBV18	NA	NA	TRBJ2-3	CASSTDLDTQYF	TGTGCCAGCTCAACCGACCTAGATACGCAGTATTTT